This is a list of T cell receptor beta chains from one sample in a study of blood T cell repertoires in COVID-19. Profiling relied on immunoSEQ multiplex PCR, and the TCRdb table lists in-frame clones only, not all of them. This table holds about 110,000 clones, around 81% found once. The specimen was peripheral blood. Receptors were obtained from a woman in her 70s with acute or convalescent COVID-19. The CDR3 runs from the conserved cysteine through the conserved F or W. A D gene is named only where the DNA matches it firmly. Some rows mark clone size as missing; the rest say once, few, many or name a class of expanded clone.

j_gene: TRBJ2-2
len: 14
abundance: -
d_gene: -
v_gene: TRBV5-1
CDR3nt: TGCGCCAGCAGGGGGGGTTTGGACACCGGGGAGCTGTTTTTT
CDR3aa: CASRGGLDTGELFF

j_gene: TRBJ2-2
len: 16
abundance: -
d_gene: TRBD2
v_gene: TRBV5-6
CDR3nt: TGTGCCAGCAGCTCGGGACTAGCCTTTAACACCGGGGAGCTGTTTTTT
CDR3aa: CASSSGLAFNTGELFF

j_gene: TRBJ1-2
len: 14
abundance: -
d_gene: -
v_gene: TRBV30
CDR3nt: TGTGCCTGGATGATAGGGAAGGGGCTCAATGGCTACACCTTC
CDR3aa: CAWMIGKGLNGYTF

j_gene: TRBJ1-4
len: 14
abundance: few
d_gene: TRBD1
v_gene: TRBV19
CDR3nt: TGTGCCAGTACCCAGGGGGCAACTAATGAAAAACTGTTTTTT
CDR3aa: CASTQGATNEKLFF

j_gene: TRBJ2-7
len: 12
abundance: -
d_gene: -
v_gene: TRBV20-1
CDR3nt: TGCAGTGCTAGTAGCAGGGCTTACGAGCAGTACTTC
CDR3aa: CSASSRAYEQYF

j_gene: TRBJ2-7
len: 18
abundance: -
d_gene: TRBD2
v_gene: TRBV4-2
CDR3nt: TGTGCCAGCAGCCAAGACGGAGGAGGAGGGAGGGCGGGCGACGAGCAGTACTTC
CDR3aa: CASSQDGGGGRAGDEQYF

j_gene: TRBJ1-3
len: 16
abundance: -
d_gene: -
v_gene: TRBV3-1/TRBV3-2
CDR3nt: TGTGCCAGCAGCCAAGGGGTCAGGGCCTCTGGAAACACCATATATTTT
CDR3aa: CASSQGVRASGNTIYF

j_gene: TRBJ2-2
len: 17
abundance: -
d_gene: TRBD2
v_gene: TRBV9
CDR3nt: TGTGCCAGCAGCGTACAAGGACTAGCGGCGAACACCGGGGAGCTGTTTTTT
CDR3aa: CASSVQGLAANTGELFF

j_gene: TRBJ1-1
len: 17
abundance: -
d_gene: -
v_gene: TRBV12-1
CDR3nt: TGTGCCAGCAGCTTTCCTTACAGGGGGCTTCTTAGGACTGAAGCTTTCTTT
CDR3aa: CASSFPYRGLLRTEAFF

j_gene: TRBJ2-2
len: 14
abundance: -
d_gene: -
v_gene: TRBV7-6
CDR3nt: TGTGCCAGCAGCTACTCCGGGGGATCCGGGGAGCTGTTTTTT
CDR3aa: CASSYSGGSGELFF

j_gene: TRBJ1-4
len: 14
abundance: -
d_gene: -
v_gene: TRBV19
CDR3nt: TGTGCCTCAAAGGGTCTACAGGTCGGTGAAAAACTGTTTTTT
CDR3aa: CASKGLQVGEKLFF

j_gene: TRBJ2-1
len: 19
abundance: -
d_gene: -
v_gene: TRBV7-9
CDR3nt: TGTGCCAGCAGCTTCCCCCCGTTGGGACGGAGGGTAAGCGACAATGAGCAGTTCTTC
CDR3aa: CASSFPPLGRRVSDNEQFF

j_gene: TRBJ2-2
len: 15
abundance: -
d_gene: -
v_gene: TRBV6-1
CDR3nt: TGTGCCAGCAGTGAAGCATCAGGGGTTACCGGGGAGCTGTTTTTT
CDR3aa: CASSEASGVTGELFF

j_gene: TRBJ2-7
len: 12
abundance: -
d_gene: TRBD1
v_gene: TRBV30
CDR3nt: TGTGCCTGGGAAACCCCAGGGGGCGAGCAGTACTTC
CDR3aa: CAWETPGGEQYF

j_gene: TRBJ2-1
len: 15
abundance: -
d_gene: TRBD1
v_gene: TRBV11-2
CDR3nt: TGTGCCAGCAGCTACGGACAGGGTTCCTACAATGAGCAGTTCTTC
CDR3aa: CASSYGQGSYNEQFF

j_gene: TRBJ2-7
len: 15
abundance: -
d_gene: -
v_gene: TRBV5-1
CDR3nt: TGCGCCAGCAGCTTGGATTTCGCGCCCTCCTACGAGCAGTACTTC
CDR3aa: CASSLDFAPSYEQYF

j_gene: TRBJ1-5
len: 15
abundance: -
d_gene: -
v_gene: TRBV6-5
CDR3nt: TGTGCCAGCAGTTATGGGCAGGGTGGCAATCAGCCCCAGCATTTT
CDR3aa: CASSYGQGGNQPQHF

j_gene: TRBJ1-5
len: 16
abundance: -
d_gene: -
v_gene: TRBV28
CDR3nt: TGTGCCAGCACCCTCGACACTTTTTATAGCAATCAGCCCCAGCATTTT
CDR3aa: CASTLDTFYSNQPQHF

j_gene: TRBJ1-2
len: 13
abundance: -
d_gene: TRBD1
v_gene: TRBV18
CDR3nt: TGTGCCAGCTCACCACCCGACAGGGCAGGCTACACCTTC
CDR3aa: CASSPPDRAGYTF

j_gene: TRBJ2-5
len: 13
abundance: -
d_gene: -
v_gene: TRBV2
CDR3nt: TGTGCCAGCAAAAGAAACGAGCAGGGGACCCAGTACTTC
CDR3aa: CASKRNEQGTQYF

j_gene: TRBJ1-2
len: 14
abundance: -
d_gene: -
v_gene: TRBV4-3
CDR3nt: TGCGCCAGCAGCCAAGACGGAGGGAGGTATGGCTACACCTTC
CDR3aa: CASSQDGGRYGYTF

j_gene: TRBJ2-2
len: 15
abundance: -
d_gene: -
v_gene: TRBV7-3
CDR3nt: TGTGCCAGCAGCTTACAGGGTTCGAACACCGGGGAGCTGTTTTTT
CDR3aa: CASSLQGSNTGELFF

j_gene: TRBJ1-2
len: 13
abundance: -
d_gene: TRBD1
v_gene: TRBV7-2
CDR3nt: TGTGCCAGCAGCACCGGGACAGGGGAAGGCTACACCTTC
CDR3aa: CASSTGTGEGYTF

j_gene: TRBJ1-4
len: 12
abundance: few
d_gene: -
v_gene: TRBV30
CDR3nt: TGTGCCTGGGGCACCTCAGCGGGAAAACTGTTTTTT
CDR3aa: CAWGTSAGKLFF

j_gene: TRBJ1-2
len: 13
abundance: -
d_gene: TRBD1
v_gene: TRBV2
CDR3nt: TGTGCCAGCAGCGCAACAGGGGACCTTGGCTACACCTTC
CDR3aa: CASSATGDLGYTF

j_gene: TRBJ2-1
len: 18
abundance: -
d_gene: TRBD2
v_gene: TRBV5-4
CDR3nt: TGTGCCAGCAGCTTGGGGGGGACTAGCGGTATCTCCTACAATGAGCAGTTCTTC
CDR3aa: CASSLGGTSGISYNEQFF

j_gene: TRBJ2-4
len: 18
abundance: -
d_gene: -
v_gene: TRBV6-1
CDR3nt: TGTGCCAGCAGTGAACGCCCTTGGAGACAGGTAGCCAAAAACATTCAGTACTTC
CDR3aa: CASSERPWRQVAKNIQYF

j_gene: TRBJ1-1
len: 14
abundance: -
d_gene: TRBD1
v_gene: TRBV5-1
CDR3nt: TGCGCCAGTCGTCGACAGGGGGAGAACACTGAAGCTTTCTTT
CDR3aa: CASRRQGENTEAFF

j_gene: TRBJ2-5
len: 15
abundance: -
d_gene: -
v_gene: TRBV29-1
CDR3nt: TGCAGCGTCGGGGTCGGGACAAGCTCCTCGGAGACCCAGTACTTC
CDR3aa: CSVGVGTSSSETQYF

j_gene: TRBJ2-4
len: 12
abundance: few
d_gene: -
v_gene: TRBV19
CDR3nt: TGTGCCAGTAGTATTGCCCAGAATATTCAGTACTTC
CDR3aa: CASSIAQNIQYF

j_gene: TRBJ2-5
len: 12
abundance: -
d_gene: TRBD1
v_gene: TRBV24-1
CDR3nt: TGTGCCATCGGACAGGGCGGAGAGACCCAGTACTTC
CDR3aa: CAIGQGGETQYF

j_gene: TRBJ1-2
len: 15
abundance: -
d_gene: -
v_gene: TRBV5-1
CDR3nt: TGCGCCAGCAGCTGGTCCCCGGGGGAGAACTATGGCTACACCTTC
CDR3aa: CASSWSPGENYGYTF

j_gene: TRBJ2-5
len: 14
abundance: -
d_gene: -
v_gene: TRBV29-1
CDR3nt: TGCAGCGTTGAGGGCAGGGTAGTGATGGAGACCCAGTACTTC
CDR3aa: CSVEGRVVMETQYF

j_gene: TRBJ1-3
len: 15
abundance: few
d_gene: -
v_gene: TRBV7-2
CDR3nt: TGTGCCAGCAGCTTAGATGAGAGCTCTGGAAACACCATATATTTT
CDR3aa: CASSLDESSGNTIYF

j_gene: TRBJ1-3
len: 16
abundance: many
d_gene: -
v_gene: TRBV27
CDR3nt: TGTGCCAGCAGTTTAAGGACAGAAGTCTCTGGAAACACCATATATTTT
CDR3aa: CASSLRTEVSGNTIYF

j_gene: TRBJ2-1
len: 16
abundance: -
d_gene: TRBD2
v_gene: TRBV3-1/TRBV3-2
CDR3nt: TGTGCCAGCAGCCCGGTCGGACTAGCGGGAGGAAATGAGCAGTTCTTC
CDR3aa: CASSPVGLAGGNEQFF

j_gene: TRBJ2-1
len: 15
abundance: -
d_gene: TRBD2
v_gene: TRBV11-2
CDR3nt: TGTGCCAGCACCCCCACTAGCGGGGGAAAGGGTGAGCAGTTCTTC
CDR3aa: CASTPTSGGKGEQFF

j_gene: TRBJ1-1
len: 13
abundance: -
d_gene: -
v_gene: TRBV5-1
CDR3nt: TGCGCCAGCAGCAAGACAGATAACACTGAAGCTTTCTTT
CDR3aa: CASSKTDNTEAFF

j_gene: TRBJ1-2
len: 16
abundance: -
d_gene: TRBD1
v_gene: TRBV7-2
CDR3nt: TGTGCCAGCAGCTTACGCCCGGGACAGGGAGGGAGTGGCTACACCTTC
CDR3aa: CASSLRPGQGGSGYTF

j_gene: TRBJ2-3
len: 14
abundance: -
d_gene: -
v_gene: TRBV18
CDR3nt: TGTGCCAGCTCACTTCAGGTGAGCACAGATACGCAGTATTTT
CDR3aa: CASSLQVSTDTQYF

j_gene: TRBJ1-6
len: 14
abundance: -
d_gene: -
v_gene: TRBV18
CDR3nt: TGTGCCAGCTCACCGAGTCAGGTCAATTCACCCCTCCACTTT
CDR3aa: CASSPSQVNSPLHF

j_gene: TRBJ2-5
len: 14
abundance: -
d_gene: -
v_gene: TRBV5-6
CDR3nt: TGTGCCAGCAGCCGGCGACTAGATCAAGAGACCCAGTACTTC
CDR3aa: CASSRRLDQETQYF